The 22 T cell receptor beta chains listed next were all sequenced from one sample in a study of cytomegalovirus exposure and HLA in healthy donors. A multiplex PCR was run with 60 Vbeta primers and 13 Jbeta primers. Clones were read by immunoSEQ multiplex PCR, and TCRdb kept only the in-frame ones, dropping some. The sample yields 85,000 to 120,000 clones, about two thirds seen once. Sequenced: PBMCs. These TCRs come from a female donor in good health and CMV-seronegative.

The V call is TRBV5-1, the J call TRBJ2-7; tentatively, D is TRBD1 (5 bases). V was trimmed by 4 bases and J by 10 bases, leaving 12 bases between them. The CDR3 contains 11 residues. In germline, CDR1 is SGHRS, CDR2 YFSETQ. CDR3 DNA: TGCGCCAGCAGCGATACAGGTCGACAGTACTTC. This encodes CASSDTGRQYF.

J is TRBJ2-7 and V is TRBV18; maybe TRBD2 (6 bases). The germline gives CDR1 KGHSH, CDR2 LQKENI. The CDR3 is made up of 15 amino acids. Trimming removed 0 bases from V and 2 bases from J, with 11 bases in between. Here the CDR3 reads CASSPPSGGTYEQYF. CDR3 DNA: TGTGCCAGCTCACCACCGTCCGGGGGAACCTACGAGCAGTACTTC.

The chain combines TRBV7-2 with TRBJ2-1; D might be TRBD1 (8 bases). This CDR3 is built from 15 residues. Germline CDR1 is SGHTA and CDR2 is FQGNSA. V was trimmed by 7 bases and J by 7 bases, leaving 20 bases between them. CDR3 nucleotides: TGTGCCAGCACCACCCCCAGGGGGCGGGAGAATGAGCAGTTCTTC. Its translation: CASTTPRGRENEQFF.

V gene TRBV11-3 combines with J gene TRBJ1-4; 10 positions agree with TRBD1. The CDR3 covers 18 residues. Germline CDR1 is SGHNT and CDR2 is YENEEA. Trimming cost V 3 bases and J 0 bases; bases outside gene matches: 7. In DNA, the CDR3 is TGTGCCAGCAGCTTCGACAGGGGGCACCCAACAACTAATGAAAAACTGTTTTTT. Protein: CASSFDRGHPTTNEKLFF.

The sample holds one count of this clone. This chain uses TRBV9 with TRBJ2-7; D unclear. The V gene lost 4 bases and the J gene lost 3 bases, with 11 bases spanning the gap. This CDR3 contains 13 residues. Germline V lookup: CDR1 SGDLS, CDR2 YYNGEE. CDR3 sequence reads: CASSTRVGYEQYF. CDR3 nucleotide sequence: TGTGCCAGCAGCACTCGGGTAGGCTACGAGCAGTACTTC.

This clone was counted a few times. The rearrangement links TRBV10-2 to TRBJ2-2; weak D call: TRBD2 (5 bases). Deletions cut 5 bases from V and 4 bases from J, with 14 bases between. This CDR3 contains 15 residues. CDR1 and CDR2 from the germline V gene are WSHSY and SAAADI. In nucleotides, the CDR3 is TGCGCCAGCAGTTGGACTTTCAAGATCACCGGGGAGCTGTTTTTT. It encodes CASSWTFKITGELFF.

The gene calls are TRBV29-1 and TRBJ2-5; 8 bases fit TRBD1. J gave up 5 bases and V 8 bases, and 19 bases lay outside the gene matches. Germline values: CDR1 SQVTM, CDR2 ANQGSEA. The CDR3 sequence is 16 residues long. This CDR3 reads CSFLGAGQGARETQYF. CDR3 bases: TGCAGCTTCCTGGGGGCGGGCCAGGGGGCGCGGGAGACCCAGTACTTC.

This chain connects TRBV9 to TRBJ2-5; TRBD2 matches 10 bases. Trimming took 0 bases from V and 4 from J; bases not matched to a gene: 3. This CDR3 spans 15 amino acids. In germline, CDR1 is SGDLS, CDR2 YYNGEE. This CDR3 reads CASSVVAGGGETQYF. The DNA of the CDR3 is TGTGCCAGCAGCGTAGTAGCGGGAGGAGGAGAGACCCAGTACTTC.

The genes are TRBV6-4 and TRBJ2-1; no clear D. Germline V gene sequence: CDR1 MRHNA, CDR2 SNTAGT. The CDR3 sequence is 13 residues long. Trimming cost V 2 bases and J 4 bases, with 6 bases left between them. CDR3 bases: TGTGCCAGCAGTGACCCCCTTTACAATGAGCAGTTCTTC. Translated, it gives CASSDPLYNEQFF.

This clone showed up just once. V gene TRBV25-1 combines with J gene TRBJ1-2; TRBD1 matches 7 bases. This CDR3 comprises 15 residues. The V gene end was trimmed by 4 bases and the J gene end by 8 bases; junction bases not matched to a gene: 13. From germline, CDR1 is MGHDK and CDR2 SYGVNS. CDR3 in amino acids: CASSVAGEGGYGYTF. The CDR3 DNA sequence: TGTGCCAGCAGTGTCGCGGGTGAAGGGGGCTACGGCTACACCTTC.

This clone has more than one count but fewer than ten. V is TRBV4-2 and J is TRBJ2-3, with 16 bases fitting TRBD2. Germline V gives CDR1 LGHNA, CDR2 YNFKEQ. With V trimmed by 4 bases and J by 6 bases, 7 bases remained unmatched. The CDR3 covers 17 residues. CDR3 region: CASSRGLAGGDWDTQYF. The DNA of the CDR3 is TGTGCCAGCAGCCGGGGACTAGCGGGGGGGGATTGGGATACGCAGTATTTT.

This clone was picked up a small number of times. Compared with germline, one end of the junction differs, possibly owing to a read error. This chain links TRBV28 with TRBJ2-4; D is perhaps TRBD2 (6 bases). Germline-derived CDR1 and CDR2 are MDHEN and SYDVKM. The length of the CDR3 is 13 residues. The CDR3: CASSTGTQRAHSF. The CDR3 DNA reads TGTGCCAGCAGTACTGGGACTCAAAGGGCCCACTCCTTC. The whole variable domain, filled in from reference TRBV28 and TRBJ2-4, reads DVKVTQSSRYLVKRTGEKVFLECVQDMDHENMFWYRQDPGLGLRLIYFSYDVKMKEKGDIPEGYSVSREKKERFSLILESASTNQTSMYLCASSTGTQRAHSFGAGTRLSVL.

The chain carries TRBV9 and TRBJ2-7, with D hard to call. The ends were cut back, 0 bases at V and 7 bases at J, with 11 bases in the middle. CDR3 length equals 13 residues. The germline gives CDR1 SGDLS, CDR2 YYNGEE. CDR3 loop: CASSVAGSEEQYF. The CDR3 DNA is TGTGCCAGCAGCGTAGCCGGGTCGGAGGAGCAGTACTTC.

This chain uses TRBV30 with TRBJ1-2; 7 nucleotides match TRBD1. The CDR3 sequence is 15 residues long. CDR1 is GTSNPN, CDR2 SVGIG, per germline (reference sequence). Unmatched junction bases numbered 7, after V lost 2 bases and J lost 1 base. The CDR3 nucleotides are TGTGCCTGGAGTAAGGAGGGGGCTGTTAACTATGGCTACACCTTC. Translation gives CAWSKEGAVNYGYTF.

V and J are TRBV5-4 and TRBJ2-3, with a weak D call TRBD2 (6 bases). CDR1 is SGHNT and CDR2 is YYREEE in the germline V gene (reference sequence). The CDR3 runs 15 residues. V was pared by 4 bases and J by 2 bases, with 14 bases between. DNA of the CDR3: TGTGCCAGCAGCGTCTGGGGGGTATCCACAGATACGCAGTATTTT. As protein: CASSVWGVSTDTQYF. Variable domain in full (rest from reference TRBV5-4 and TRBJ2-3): ETGVTQSPTHLIKTRGQQVTLRCSSQSGHNTVSWYQQALGQGPQFIFQYYREEENGRGNFPPRFSGLQFPNYSSELNVNALELDDSALYLCASSVWGVSTDTQYFGPGTRLTVL.

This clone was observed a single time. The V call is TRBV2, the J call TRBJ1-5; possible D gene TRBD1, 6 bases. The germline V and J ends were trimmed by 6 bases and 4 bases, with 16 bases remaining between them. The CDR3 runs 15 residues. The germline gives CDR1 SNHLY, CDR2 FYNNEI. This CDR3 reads CASRRGQGGNQPQHF. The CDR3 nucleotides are TGTGCCAGCAGGCGGGGGCAAGGAGGGAATCAGCCCCAGCATTTT.

This chain's CDR3 is CASSPGTETEAFF. The DNA for the CDR3 is TGTGCCAGCAGTCCGGGGACAGAGACTGAAGCTTTCTTT. The chain joins TRBV28 to TRBJ1-1; 7 bases line up with TRBD1. This CDR3 contains 13 residues. Per germline, CDR1 MDHEN and CDR2 SYDVKM. J was trimmed by 5 bases and V by 5 bases; bases with no gene match: 5.

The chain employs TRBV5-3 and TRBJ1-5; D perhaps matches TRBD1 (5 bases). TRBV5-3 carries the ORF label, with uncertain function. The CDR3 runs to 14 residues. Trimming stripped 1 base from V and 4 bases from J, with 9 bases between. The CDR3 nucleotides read TGTGCCAGAAGCTTGTGTCGGGGGAATCAGCCCCAGCATTTT. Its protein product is CARSLCRGNQPQHF.

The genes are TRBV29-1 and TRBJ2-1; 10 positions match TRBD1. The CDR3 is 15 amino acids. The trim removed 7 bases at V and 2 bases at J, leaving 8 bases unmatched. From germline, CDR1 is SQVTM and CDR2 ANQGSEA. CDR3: CSAKRGTGAYNEQFF. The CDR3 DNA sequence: TGCAGCGCCAAACGAGGGACAGGGGCCTACAATGAGCAGTTCTTC.

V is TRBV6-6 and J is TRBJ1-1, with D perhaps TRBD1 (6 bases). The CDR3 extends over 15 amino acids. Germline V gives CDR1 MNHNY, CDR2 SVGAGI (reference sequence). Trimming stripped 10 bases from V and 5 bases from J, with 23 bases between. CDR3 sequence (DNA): TGTGCCACCAACAGCCGCGACACAGGGTGGACTGAAGCTTTCTTT. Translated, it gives CATNSRDTGWTEAFF.

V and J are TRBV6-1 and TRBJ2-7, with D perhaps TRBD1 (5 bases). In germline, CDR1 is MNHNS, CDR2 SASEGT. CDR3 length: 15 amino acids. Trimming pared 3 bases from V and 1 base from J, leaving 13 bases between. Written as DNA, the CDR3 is TGTGCCAGCAGTGAGGGGCAGGGCGGTTCCTACGAGCAGTACTTC. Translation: CASSEGQGGSYEQYF.

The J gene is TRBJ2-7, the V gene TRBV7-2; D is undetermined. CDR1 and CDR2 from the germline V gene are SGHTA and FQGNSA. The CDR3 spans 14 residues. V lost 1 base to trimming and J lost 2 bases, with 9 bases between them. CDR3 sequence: CASSLGEAAYEQYF. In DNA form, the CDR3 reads TGTGCCAGCAGCTTAGGAGAGGCTGCCTACGAGCAGTACTTC.